The text below deals with one T cell receptor beta chain. The data derive from a study of T cell responses to AZD1222 COVID-19 vaccine. This table comes from immunoSEQ multiplex PCR, and its TCRdb copy is limited to in-frame clones, with some not included. This table holds 150,000 to 200,000 clones, 90% to 95% found once. The CDR3 has 12 amino acids. V shed 5 bases and J shed 7 bases, with 11 bases lying between them. The chain links TRBV12-3 or TRBV12-4 to TRBJ1-2; D perhaps matches TRBD1 (5 bases). The TCR was taken from an adult who received the AZD1222 COVID-19 vaccine. Sequencing was performed on peripheral blood, taken 28 days after the second AZD1222 dose. CDR3 coding DNA: TGTGCCAGCAGTCCCCGGGACGGTGGCTACACCTTC. Encoded protein: CASSPRDGGYTF.